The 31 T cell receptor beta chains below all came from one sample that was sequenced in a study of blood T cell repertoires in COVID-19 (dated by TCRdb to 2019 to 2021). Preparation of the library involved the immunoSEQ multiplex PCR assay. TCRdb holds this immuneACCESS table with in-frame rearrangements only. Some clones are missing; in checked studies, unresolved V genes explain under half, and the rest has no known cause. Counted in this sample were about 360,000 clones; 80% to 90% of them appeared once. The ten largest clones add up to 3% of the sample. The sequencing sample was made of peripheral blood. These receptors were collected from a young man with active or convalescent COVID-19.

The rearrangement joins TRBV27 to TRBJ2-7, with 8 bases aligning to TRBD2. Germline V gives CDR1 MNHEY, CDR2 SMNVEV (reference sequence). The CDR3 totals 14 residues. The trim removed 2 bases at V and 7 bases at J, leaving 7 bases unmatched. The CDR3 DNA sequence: TGTGCCAGCAGTTTACCGGGGGGCGGGAGGGAGCAGTACTTC. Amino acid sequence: CASSLPGGGREQYF.

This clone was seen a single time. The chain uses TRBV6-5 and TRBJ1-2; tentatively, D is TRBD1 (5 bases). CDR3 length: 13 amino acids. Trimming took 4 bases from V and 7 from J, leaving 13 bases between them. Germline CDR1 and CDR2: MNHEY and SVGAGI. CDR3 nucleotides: TGTGCCAGCAGTTCGGAGGGGCAAGGTGGCTACACCTTC. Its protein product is CASSSEGQGGYTF.

CDR3 sequence: CASSLGGNTIYF. The DNA for the CDR3 is TGTGCCAGCAGTTTGGGGGGGAACACCATATATTTT. This chain joins TRBV28 and TRBJ1-3; D is perhaps TRBD1 (5 bases). V lost 3 bases and J 7 bases, leaving 7 bases between the germline ends. The CDR3 loop spans 12 amino acids. Germline V lookup: CDR1 MDHEN, CDR2 SYDVKM.

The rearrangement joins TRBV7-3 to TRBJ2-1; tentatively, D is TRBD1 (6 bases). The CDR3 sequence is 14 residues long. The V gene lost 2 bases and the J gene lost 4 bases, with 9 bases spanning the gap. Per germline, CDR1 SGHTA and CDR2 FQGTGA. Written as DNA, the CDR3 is TGTGCCAGCAGCTTAGCAGGGGAGTACAATGAGCAGTTCTTC. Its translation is CASSLAGEYNEQFF.

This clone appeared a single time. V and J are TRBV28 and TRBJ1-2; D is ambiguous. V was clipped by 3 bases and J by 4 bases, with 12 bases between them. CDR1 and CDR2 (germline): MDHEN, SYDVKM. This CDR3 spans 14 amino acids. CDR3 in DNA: TGTGCCAGCAGTTTCGGTAGAGGTGGCTATGGCTACACCTTC. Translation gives CASSFGRGGYGYTF.

In DNA, the CDR3 is TGCGCCAGCAGTAGGGTAGGGAGCGTCCGGAACACTGAAGCTTTCTTT. It translates to CASSRVGSVRNTEAFF. This chain joins TRBV5-1 and TRBJ1-1; D is uncertain. From germline, CDR1 is SGHRS and CDR2 YFSETQ. Trimming removed 5 bases at V and 1 base at J, with 18 bases between. The CDR3 length is 16 residues.

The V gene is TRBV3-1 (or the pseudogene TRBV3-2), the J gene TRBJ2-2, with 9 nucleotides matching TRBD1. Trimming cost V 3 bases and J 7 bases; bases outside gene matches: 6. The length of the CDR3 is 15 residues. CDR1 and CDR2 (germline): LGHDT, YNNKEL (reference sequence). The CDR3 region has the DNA TGTGCCAGCAGCCATTCCGGGACAGGGAACGGGGAGCTGTTTTTT. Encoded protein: CASSHSGTGNGELFF.

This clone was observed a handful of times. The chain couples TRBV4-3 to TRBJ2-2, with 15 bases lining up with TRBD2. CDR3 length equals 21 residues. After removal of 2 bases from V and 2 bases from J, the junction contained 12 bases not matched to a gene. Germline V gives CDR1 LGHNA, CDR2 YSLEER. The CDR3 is CASSQPHGLAGGLTNTGELFF. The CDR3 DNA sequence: TGCGCCAGCAGCCAACCCCACGGACTAGCGGGGGGGCTAACCAACACCGGGGAGCTGTTTTTT.

In nucleotides, the CDR3 is TGTGCCAGCAGCCAAGACTGGGGCTTTGAACAGCCCCAGCATTTT. Translated, it gives CASSQDWGFEQPQHF. The chain links TRBV3-1 (or the pseudogene TRBV3-2) to TRBJ1-5, with D perhaps TRBD1 (5 bases). V lost 0 bases to trimming and J lost 7 bases, with 13 bases between them. The CDR3 loop spans 15 amino acids. Germline CDR1 reads LGHDT; CDR2 reads YNNKEL (reference sequence).

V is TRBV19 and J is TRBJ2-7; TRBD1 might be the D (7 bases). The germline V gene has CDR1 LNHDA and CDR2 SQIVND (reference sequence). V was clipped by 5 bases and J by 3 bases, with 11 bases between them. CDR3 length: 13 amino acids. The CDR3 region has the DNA TGTGCCAGTAGTGCGGGACAGAACTACGAGCAGTACTTC. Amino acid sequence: CASSAGQNYEQYF.

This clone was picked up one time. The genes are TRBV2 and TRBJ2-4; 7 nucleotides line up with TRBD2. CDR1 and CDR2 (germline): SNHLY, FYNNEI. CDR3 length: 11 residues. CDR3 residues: CVIAGENIQYF. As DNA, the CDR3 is TGTGTTATTGCGGGGGAAAACATTCAGTACTTC.

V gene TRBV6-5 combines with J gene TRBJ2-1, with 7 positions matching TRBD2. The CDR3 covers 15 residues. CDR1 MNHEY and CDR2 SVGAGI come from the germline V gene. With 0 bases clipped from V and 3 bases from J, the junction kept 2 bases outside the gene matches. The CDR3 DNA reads TGTGCCAGCAGTTACTCTGGCGGGGGCTACAATGAGCAGTTCTTC. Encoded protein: CASSYSGGGYNEQFF.

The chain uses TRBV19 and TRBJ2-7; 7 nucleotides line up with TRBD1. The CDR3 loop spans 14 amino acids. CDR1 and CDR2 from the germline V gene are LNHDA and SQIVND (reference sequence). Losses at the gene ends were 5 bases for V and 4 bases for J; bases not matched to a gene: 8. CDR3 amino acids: CASSPRQGAYEQYF. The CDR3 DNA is TGTGCCAGTAGTCCGAGACAGGGAGCTTACGAGCAGTACTTC.

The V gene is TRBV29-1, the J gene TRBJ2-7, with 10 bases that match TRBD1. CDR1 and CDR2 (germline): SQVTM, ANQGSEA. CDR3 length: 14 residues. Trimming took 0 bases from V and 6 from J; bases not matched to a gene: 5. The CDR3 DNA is TGCAGCGTTGAAGATCCCGGGACAGGGGTCGAGCAGTACTTC. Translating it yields CSVEDPGTGVEQYF.

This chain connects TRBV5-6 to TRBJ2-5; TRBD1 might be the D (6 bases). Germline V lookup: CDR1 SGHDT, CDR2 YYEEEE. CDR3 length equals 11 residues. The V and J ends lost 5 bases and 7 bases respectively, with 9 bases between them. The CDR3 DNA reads TGTGCCAGCAGTGTAGGGGGGACCCAGTACTTC. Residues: CASSVGGTQYF.

The CDR3 reads CASSRKDRISYEQYF. The CDR3 nucleotides are TGTGCCAGCAGTAGAAAGGACAGGATCTCCTACGAGCAGTACTTC. This chain uses TRBV6-6 with TRBJ2-7, with 7 nucleotides matching TRBD1. CDR3 length: 15 residues. Per the germline V gene, CDR1 is MNHNY and CDR2 is SVGAGI (reference sequence). The ends lost 5 bases at V and 0 bases at J; junction bases unmatched: 7.

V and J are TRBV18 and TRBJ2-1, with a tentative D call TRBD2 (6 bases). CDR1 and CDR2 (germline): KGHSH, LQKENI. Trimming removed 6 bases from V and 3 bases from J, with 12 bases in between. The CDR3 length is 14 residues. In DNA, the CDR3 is TGTGCCAGCTCGCGTGGGGACTTCTACAATGAGCAGTTCTTC. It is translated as CASSRGDFYNEQFF.

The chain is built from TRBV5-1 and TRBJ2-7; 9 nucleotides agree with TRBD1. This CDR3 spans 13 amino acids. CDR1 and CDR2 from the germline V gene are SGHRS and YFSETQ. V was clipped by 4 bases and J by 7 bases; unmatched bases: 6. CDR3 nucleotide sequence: TGCGCCAGCAGCGCCGGGACAGGGTGGGAGCAGTACTTC. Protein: CASSAGTGWEQYF.

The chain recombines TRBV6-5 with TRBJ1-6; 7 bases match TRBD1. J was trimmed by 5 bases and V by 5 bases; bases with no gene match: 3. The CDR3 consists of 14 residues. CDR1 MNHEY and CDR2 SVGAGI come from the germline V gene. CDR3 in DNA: TGTGCCAGCAGTCGCGACAGGGATAATTCACCCCTCCACTTT. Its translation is CASSRDRDNSPLHF.

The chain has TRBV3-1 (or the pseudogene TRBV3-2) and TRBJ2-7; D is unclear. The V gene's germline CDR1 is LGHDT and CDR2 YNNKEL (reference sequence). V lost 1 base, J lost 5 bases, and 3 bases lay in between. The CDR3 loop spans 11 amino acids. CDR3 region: CASSQVNEQYF. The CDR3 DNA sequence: TGTGCCAGCAGCCAAGTTAACGAGCAGTACTTC.

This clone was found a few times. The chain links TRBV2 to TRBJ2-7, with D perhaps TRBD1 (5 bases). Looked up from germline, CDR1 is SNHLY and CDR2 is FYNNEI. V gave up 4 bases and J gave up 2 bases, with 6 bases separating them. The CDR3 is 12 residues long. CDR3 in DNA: TGTGCCAGCAGTGGGACAACCTACGAGCAGTACTTC. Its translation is CASSGTTYEQYF.

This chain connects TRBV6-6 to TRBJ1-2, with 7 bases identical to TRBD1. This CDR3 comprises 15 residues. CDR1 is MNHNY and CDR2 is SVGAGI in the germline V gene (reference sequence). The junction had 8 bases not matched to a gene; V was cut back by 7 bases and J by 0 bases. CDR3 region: CASTLGTVTNYGYTF. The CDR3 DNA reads TGTGCCAGCACCCTAGGGACAGTTACTAACTATGGCTACACCTTC.

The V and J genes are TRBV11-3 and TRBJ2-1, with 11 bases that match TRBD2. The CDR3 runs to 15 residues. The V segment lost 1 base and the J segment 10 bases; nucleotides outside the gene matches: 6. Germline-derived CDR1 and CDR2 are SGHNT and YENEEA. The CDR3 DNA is TGTGCCAGCAGCTTAGGCTCTAGCGGGAGGCCAGAGCAGTTCTTC. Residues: CASSLGSSGRPEQFF.

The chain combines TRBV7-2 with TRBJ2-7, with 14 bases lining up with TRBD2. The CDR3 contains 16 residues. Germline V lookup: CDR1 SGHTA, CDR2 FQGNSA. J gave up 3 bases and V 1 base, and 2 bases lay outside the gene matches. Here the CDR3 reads CASSLGLAGGYYEQYF. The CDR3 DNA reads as TGTGCCAGCAGCTTAGGACTAGCGGGAGGGTACTACGAGCAGTACTTC.

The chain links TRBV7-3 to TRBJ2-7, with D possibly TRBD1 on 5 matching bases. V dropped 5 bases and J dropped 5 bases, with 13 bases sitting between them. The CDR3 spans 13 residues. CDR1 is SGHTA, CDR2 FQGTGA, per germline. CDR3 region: CASSAIVGDEQYF. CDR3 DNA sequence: TGTGCCAGCAGCGCGATAGTAGGGGACGAGCAGTACTTC.

The CDR3, as DNA: TGTGCCAGCAGCCCAAGTCTGGCGGGAGGGCGAGAGCAGTACTTC. Residues: CASSPSLAGGREQYF. V usage is TRBV7-2 and J usage is TRBJ2-7; 9 nucleotides line up with TRBD2. The germline V gene encodes CDR1 SGHTA and CDR2 FQGNSA. CDR3 length: 15 amino acids. With 5 bases clipped from V and 7 bases from J, the junction kept 12 bases outside the gene matches.

The CDR3 sequence is CATSDSLPGGRTDTQYF. CDR3 nucleotides: TGTGCCACCAGTGATTCCCTCCCAGGGGGCCGCACAGATACGCAGTATTTT. V gene TRBV24-1 combines with J gene TRBJ2-3; 8 bases agree with TRBD1. V shed 2 bases, J shed 1 base, and the junction held 7 bases outside the gene matches. This CDR3 is 17 amino acids long. Germline V gives CDR1 KGHDR, CDR2 SFDVKD.

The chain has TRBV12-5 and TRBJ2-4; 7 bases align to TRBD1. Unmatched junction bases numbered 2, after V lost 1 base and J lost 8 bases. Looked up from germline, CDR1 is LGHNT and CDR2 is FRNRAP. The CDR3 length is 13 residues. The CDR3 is CASGLGQGYIQYF. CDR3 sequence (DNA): TGTGCTAGTGGTTTGGGACAGGGTTACATTCAGTACTTC.

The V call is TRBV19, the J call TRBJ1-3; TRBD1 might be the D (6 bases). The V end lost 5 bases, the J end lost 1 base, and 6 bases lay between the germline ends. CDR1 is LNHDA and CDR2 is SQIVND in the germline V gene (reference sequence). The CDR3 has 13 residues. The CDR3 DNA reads TGTGCCAGTAGTGGACAGTCTGGAAACACCATATATTTT. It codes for CASSGQSGNTIYF.

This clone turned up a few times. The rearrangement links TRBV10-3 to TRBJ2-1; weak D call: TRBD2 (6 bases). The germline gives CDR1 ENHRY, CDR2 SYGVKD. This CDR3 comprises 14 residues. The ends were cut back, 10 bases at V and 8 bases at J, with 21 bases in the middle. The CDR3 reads CATGLAQRGDEQFF. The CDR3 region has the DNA TGTGCCACAGGGCTAGCGCAAAGAGGGGATGAGCAGTTCTTC.

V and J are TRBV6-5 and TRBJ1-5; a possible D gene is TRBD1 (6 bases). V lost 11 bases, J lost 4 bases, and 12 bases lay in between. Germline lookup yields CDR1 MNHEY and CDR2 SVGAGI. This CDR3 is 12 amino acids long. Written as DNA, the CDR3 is TGTGCCTCAGAGGGGGTTAATCAGCCCCAGCATTTT. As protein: CASEGVNQPQHF.